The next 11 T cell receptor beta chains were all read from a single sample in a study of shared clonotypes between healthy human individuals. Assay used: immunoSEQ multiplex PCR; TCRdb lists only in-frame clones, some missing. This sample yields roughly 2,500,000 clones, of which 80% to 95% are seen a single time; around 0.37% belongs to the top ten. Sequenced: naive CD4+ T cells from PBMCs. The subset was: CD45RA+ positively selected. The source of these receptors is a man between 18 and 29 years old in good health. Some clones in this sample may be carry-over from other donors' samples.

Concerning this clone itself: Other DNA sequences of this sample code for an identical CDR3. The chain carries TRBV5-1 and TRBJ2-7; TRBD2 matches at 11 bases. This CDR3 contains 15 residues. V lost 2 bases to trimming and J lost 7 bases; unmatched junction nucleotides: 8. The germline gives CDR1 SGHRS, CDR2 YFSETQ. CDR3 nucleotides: TGCGCCAGCAGCTTATTAGCGGGAGGGCCAGGGGAGCAGTACTTC. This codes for CASSLLAGGPGEQYF.

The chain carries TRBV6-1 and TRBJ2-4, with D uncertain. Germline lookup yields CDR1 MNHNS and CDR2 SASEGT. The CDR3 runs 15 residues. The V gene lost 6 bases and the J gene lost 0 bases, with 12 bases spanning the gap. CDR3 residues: CASSLGLQAKNIQYF. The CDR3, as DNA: TGTGCCAGCAGCTTAGGTCTTCAAGCCAAAAACATTCAGTACTTC.

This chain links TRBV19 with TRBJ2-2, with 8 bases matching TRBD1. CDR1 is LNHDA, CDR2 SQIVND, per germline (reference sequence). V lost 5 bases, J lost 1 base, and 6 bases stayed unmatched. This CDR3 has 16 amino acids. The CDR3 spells CASSSPGQVNTGELFF. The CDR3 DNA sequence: TGTGCCAGTAGTTCTCCGGGACAGGTGAACACCGGGGAGCTGTTTTTT.

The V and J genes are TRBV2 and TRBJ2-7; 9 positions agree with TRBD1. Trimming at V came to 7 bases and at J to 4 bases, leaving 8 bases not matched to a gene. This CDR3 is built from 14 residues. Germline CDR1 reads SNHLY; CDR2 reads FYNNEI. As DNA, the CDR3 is TGTGCCAGCAAAGTGGGGGGACAGGGATACGAGCAGTACTTC. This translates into CASKVGGQGYEQYF.

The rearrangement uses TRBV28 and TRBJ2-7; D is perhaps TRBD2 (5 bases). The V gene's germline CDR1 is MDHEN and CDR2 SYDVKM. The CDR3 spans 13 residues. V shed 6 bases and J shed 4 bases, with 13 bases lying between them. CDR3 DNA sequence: TGTGCCAGCAGCCGAGGGAGTGAATACGAGCAGTACTTC. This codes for CASSRGSEYEQYF.

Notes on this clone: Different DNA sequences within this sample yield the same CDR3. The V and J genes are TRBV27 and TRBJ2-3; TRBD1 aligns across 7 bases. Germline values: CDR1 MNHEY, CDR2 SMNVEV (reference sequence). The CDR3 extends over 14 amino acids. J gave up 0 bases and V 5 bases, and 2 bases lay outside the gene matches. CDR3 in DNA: TGTGCCAGCAGTCTGGACAGGAGCACAGATACGCAGTATTTT. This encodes CASSLDRSTDTQYF.

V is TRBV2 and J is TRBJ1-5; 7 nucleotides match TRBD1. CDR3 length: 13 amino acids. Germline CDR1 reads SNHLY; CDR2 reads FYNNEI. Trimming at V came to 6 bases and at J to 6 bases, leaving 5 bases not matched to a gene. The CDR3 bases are TGTGCCAGCAGCGTCGACAGGGCTCAGCCCCAGCATTTT. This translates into CASSVDRAQPQHF.

The DNA for the CDR3 is TGTGCCAGCAGTCTAGACAGGGGAGGTCAGCCCCAGCATTTT. It yields the protein CASSLDRGGQPQHF. The chain couples TRBV6-5 to TRBJ1-5; 8 nucleotides align to TRBD1. V shed 5 bases, J shed 6 bases, and the junction held 6 bases outside the gene matches. CDR3 length equals 14 residues. Germline values: CDR1 MNHEY, CDR2 SVGAGI.

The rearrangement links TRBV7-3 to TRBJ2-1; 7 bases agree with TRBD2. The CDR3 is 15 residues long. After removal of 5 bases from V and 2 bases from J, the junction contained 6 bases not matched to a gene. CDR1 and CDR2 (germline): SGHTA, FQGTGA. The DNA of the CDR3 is TGTGCCAGCAGCCTCTCTAGCGGAACCTACAATGAGCAGTTCTTC. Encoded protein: CASSLSSGTYNEQFF.

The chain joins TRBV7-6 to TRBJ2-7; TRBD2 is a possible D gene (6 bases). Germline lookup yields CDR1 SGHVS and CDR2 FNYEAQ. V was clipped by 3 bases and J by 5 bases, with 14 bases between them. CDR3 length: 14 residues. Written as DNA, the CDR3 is TGTGCCAGCAGCTTGGCCCCGGGGGATGACGAGCAGTACTTC. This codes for CASSLAPGDDEQYF.

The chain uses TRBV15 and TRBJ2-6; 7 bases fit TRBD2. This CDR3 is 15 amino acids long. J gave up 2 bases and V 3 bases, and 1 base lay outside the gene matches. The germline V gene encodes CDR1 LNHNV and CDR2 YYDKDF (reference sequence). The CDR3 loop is CATSRGRAGANVLTF. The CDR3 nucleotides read TGTGCCACCAGCAGGGGGAGGGCTGGGGCCAACGTCCTGACTTTC.